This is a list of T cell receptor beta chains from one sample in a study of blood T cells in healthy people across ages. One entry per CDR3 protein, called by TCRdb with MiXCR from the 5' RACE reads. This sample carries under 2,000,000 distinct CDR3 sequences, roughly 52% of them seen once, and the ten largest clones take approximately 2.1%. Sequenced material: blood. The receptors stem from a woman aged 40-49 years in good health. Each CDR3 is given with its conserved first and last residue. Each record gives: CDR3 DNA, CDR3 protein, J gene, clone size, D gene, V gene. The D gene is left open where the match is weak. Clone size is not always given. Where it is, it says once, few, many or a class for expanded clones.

CDR3 DNA: TGCAGTGCAGACCGATCCGGGACTAGCGGGGGGGCGTCCGGTGGCACAGATACGCAGTATTTT; CDR3 protein: CSADRSGTSGGASGGTDTQYF; J gene: TRBJ2-3; clone size: .; D gene: TRBD2; V gene: TRBV20-1
CDR3 DNA: TGCAGTGCTATCCGGACTAGCGGGGCTTTTCAAGAGACCCAGTACTTC; CDR3 protein: CSAIRTSGAFQETQYF; J gene: TRBJ2-5; clone size: .; D gene: TRBD2; V gene: TRBV20-1
CDR3 DNA: TGTGCCAGCAGCCTGGAACTAGCGGGGGCAGTCTCCTACGAGCAGTACTTC; CDR3 protein: CASSLELAGAVSYEQYF; J gene: TRBJ2-7; clone size: few; D gene: TRBD2; V gene: TRBV7-2
CDR3 DNA: TGCGCCAGCAAGGGACAGGTCTATGGCTACACCTTC; CDR3 protein: CASKGQVYGYTF; J gene: TRBJ1-2; clone size: few; D gene: TRBD1; V gene: TRBV5-1
CDR3 DNA: TGTGCCAGCAGTGAGGTTGTCCGGGGGGGCACAGATACGCAGTATTTT; CDR3 protein: CASSEVVRGGTDTQYF; J gene: TRBJ2-3; clone size: .; D gene: TRBD2; V gene: TRBV6-1
CDR3 DNA: TGTGCCAGCAGTTTGGCCAGGGACAAAGCTGGGGCCAACGTCCTGACTTTC; CDR3 protein: CASSLARDKAGANVLTF; J gene: TRBJ2-6; clone size: .; D gene: .; V gene: TRBV12-3/TRBV12-4
CDR3 DNA: TGTGCCAACAGCTTACTAGGGACAGGGGCAGCCTATGGCTACACCTTC; CDR3 protein: CANSLLGTGAAYGYTF; J gene: TRBJ1-2; clone size: .; D gene: TRBD1; V gene: TRBV7-2
CDR3 DNA: TGTGCCAGCAGAGTAACATGGAACACTGAAGCTTTCTTT; CDR3 protein: CASRVTWNTEAFF; J gene: TRBJ1-1; clone size: .; D gene: .; V gene: TRBV6-1
CDR3 DNA: TGCAGTGCTCCCGGGACCTATGATGGCTACACCTTC; CDR3 protein: CSAPGTYDGYTF; J gene: TRBJ1-2; clone size: .; D gene: .; V gene: TRBV20-1
CDR3 DNA: TGTGCCAGCAGTTACTCGAGGAATGAGCAGTTCTTC; CDR3 protein: CASSYSRNEQFF; J gene: TRBJ2-1; clone size: many; D gene: .; V gene: TRBV6-2/TRBV6-3
CDR3 DNA: TGCAGTGCTAGAGAGGGTGCCCCTCCCCGTGAGCAGTTCTTC; CDR3 protein: CSAREGAPPREQFF; J gene: TRBJ2-1; clone size: .; D gene: .; V gene: TRBV20-1
CDR3 DNA: TGTGCCAGCAGCCAATCTTACCGGGTCGAAGAGGACTACGAGCAGTACTTC; CDR3 protein: CASSQSYRVEEDYEQYF; J gene: TRBJ2-7; clone size: .; D gene: .; V gene: TRBV3-1
CDR3 DNA: TGCGCCAGCAGCATCCGGGAGGCCCGCACAGATACGCAGTATTTT; CDR3 protein: CASSIREARTDTQYF; J gene: TRBJ2-3; clone size: .; D gene: TRBD2; V gene: TRBV5-1
CDR3 DNA: TGCGCCAGCAGCGAGACAGGGGGTGGTAATTCACCCCTCCACTTT; CDR3 protein: CASSETGGGNSPLHF; J gene: TRBJ1-6; clone size: .; D gene: TRBD1; V gene: TRBV10-2
CDR3 DNA: TGTGCAAGCAGCCGCCCCTTGGGCCGGTGGAGCGAGCAGTACTTC; CDR3 protein: CASSRPLGRWSEQYF; J gene: TRBJ2-7; clone size: .; D gene: .; V gene: TRBV3-1
CDR3 DNA: TGTGCCAGCAGCCTACAGGGAAGGGGCTCACCCCTCCACTTT; CDR3 protein: CASSLQGRGSPLHF; J gene: TRBJ1-6; clone size: .; D gene: .; V gene: TRBV5-4
CDR3 DNA: TGTGCCACCAGTGAAACTGGGACAGGGGCCGACAATGAGCAGTTCTTC; CDR3 protein: CATSETGTGADNEQFF; J gene: TRBJ2-1; clone size: .; D gene: TRBD1; V gene: TRBV24-1
CDR3 DNA: TGTGCCAGCAGTTTACGGGGGGCGCGGGGCTACACCTTC; CDR3 protein: CASSLRGARGYTF; J gene: TRBJ1-2; clone size: .; D gene: .; V gene: TRBV28
CDR3 DNA: TGTGCCAGCAGGCACACCGGGACAGGGGCCTACAATGAGCAGTTCTTC; CDR3 protein: CASRHTGTGAYNEQFF; J gene: TRBJ2-1; clone size: .; D gene: TRBD1; V gene: TRBV27
CDR3 DNA: TGTGCCAGCAGCCACCCAGTCCATGGCTACACCTTC; CDR3 protein: CASSHPVHGYTF; J gene: TRBJ1-2; clone size: .; D gene: .; V gene: TRBV3-1
CDR3 DNA: TGTGCCAGCAGCGTAGGTATGGCGGGGTCAGATACGCAGTATTTT; CDR3 protein: CASSVGMAGSDTQYF; J gene: TRBJ2-3; clone size: .; D gene: .; V gene: TRBV9
CDR3 DNA: TGTGCCAGCAAAGACGGCTCTGGGGAGCAGTACTTC; CDR3 protein: CASKDGSGEQYF; J gene: TRBJ2-7; clone size: many; D gene: .; V gene: TRBV6-6
CDR3 DNA: TGCGCCAGCAGCATCGGGGAAGGCTACGAGCAGTACTTC; CDR3 protein: CASSIGEGYEQYF; J gene: TRBJ2-7; clone size: few; D gene: .; V gene: TRBV5-1
CDR3 DNA: TGTGCCATCAGCCTTTTAGGGGATACGCAGTATTTT; CDR3 protein: CAISLLGDTQYF; J gene: TRBJ2-3; clone size: few; D gene: .; V gene: TRBV10-3
CDR3 DNA: TGTGCCAGCAGCTCAGAGACCCACAGGGCGGGAACAGATACGCAGTATTTT; CDR3 protein: CASSSETHRAGTDTQYF; J gene: TRBJ2-3; clone size: .; D gene: .; V gene: TRBV9
CDR3 DNA: TGCAGTGCTAGAGATGTGCACCCCTACGAGCAGTACTTC; CDR3 protein: CSARDVHPYEQYF; J gene: TRBJ2-7; clone size: .; D gene: .; V gene: TRBV20-1
CDR3 DNA: TGTGCCAGCAGTTACCGGAAGGGCCAGACGAGTGAAAAACTGTTTTTT; CDR3 protein: CASSYRKGQTSEKLFF; J gene: TRBJ1-4; clone size: .; D gene: .; V gene: TRBV6-2/TRBV6-3
CDR3 DNA: TGTGCCAGCAGTTTCGCACAGGGGGCCGACGAGCAGTACTTC; CDR3 protein: CASSFAQGADEQYF; J gene: TRBJ2-7; clone size: .; D gene: TRBD1; V gene: TRBV12-3/TRBV12-4
CDR3 DNA: TGTGCCAGCAGCTTAGCGGACTTTGAGGGGTATGGCTACACCTTC; CDR3 protein: CASSLADFEGYGYTF; J gene: TRBJ1-2; clone size: .; D gene: .; V gene: TRBV7-8
CDR3 DNA: TGTGCCAGCAGCCAACTACAGGGGAACTCCTACGAGCGGTACTTC; CDR3 protein: CASSQLQGNSYERYF; J gene: TRBJ2-7; clone size: .; D gene: TRBD1; V gene: TRBV3-1
CDR3 DNA: TGTGCCAGCAGGCGGGACAGTGGACGACAGGGTGAGCAGTTCTTC; CDR3 protein: CASRRDSGRQGEQFF; J gene: TRBJ2-1; clone size: .; D gene: .; V gene: TRBV7-2
CDR3 DNA: TGTGCCAGTGTAGACAGGGGGTTGGCGACTGAAGCTTTCTTT; CDR3 protein: CASVDRGLATEAFF; J gene: TRBJ1-1; clone size: .; D gene: TRBD1; V gene: TRBV4-2
CDR3 DNA: TGTGCCAGCAGTTTCTTAGTTCCAATTTCTAACACAGATACGCAGTATTTT; CDR3 protein: CASSFLVPISNTDTQYF; J gene: TRBJ2-3; clone size: .; D gene: .; V gene: TRBV7-3
CDR3 DNA: TGCGCCAGCAGCCCGTCCCGGGGGCTAGAGACCCAGTACTTC; CDR3 protein: CASSPSRGLETQYF; J gene: TRBJ2-5; clone size: .; D gene: .; V gene: TRBV4-3
CDR3 DNA: TGTGCCAGCACCGGGCAGGGACAAAATGAATACGAGCAGTACTTC; CDR3 protein: CASTGQGQNEYEQYF; J gene: TRBJ2-7; clone size: few; D gene: .; V gene: TRBV13
CDR3 DNA: TGTGCCATCAGCCCAGAGCTTAACTATGGCTACACCTTC; CDR3 protein: CAISPELNYGYTF; J gene: TRBJ1-2; clone size: .; D gene: .; V gene: TRBV10-3
CDR3 DNA: TGTGCCAGCAGCGATACAGGGTCCACCGGGGAGCTGTTTTTT; CDR3 protein: CASSDTGSTGELFF; J gene: TRBJ2-2; clone size: .; D gene: .; V gene: TRBV9
CDR3 DNA: TGCAGCGTTGTTACAGGGGCGGGGGAGACCCAGTACTTC; CDR3 protein: CSVVTGAGETQYF; J gene: TRBJ2-5; clone size: many; D gene: .; V gene: TRBV29-1
CDR3 DNA: TGTGCCAGCAGTTTATTTCCATCCTCGGACCTTCAGGGCCCTAACTATGGCTACACCTTC; CDR3 protein: CASSLFPSSDLQGPNYGYTF; J gene: TRBJ1-2; clone size: .; D gene: .; V gene: TRBV28
CDR3 DNA: TGTGCCAGCAGCTCCTGGGCTAGCGGGGGGCGAGATACGCAGTATTTT; CDR3 protein: CASSSWASGGRDTQYF; J gene: TRBJ2-3; clone size: .; D gene: TRBD2; V gene: TRBV11-3
CDR3 DNA: TGTGCCAGCACCTACGGAGCGGGGGGGACCCTCTACGAGCAGTTCTTC; CDR3 protein: CASTYGAGGTLYEQFF; J gene: TRBJ2-1; clone size: .; D gene: TRBD2; V gene: TRBV6-2/TRBV6-3
CDR3 DNA: TGTGCCAGTAGTATAGTAGGAGCCCCGGCGGGGGGACTCAGTGCGAATGAGCAGTTCTTC; CDR3 protein: CASSIVGAPAGGLSANEQFF; J gene: TRBJ2-1; clone size: .; D gene: TRBD2; V gene: TRBV19
CDR3 DNA: TGTGCCAGCATACATGGAGGGCGGGGGAATGAGCAGTTCTTC; CDR3 protein: CASIHGGRGNEQFF; J gene: TRBJ2-1; clone size: .; D gene: TRBD2; V gene: TRBV12-3/TRBV12-4
CDR3 DNA: TGTGCCAGCAGCCAAGAGGACAGCCAGTACTTC; CDR3 protein: CASSQEDSQYF; J gene: TRBJ2-4; clone size: .; D gene: .; V gene: TRBV4-2
CDR3 DNA: TGTGCCAGCAGCTCCATGGACAGGGCGTCAGATACGCAGTATTTT; CDR3 protein: CASSSMDRASDTQYF; J gene: TRBJ2-3; clone size: .; D gene: TRBD1; V gene: TRBV7-8
CDR3 DNA: TGCAGTGCCAGAAGCGGGGGGTTATACAATGAGCAGTTCTTC; CDR3 protein: CSARSGGLYNEQFF; J gene: TRBJ2-1; clone size: .; D gene: TRBD2; V gene: TRBV20-1
CDR3 DNA: TGTGCCAGCAGCCAAGGGCTAGCGGGGGCGAGGTATCGATACGAGCAGTACTTC; CDR3 protein: CASSQGLAGARYRYEQYF; J gene: TRBJ2-7; clone size: .; D gene: TRBD2; V gene: TRBV14
CDR3 DNA: TGCAGTGCTAGAGATCCGACACAAAGGAATCAGCCCCAGCATTTT; CDR3 protein: CSARDPTQRNQPQHF; J gene: TRBJ1-5; clone size: .; D gene: .; V gene: TRBV20-1
CDR3 DNA: TGCGCCAGCACCCCCGAGGTTCCCACTGAAGCTTTCTTT; CDR3 protein: CASTPEVPTEAFF; J gene: TRBJ1-1; clone size: .; D gene: .; V gene: TRBV5-1
CDR3 DNA: TGTGCCAGCAGTATAAGACAGAATTCACCCCTCCACTTT; CDR3 protein: CASSIRQNSPLHF; J gene: TRBJ1-6; clone size: .; D gene: .; V gene: TRBV5-6
CDR3 DNA: TGCAGCGTGGGGGATGGGACCCAGTACTTC; CDR3 protein: CSVGDGTQYF; J gene: TRBJ2-5; clone size: few; D gene: .; V gene: TRBV29-1
CDR3 DNA: TGTGCCAGCAGCGCCCGGGACGAAGGCTCAGATACGCAGTATTTT; CDR3 protein: CASSARDEGSDTQYF; J gene: TRBJ2-3; clone size: few; D gene: .; V gene: TRBV7-3